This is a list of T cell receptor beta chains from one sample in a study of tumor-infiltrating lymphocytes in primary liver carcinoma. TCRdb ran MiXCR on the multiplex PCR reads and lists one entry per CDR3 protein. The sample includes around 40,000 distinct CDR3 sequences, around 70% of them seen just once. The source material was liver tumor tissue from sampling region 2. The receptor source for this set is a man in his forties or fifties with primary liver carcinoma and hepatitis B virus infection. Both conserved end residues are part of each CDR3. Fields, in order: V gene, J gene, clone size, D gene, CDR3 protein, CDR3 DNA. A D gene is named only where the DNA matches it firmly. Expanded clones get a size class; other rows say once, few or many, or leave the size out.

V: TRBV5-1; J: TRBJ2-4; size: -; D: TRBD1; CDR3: CASSLGGTDLAKDIQYF; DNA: TGCGCCAGCAGCTTGGGAGGGACAGACCTAGCCAAAGACATCCAGTACTTC
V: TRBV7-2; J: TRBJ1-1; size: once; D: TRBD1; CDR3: CASSFPGGVTEAFF; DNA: TGTGCCAGCAGCTTCCCAGGGGGAGTCACTGAAGCTTTCTTT
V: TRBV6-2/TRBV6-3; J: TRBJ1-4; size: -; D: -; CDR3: CDSSYSGVEKLFF; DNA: TGTGACAGCAGTTACTCGGGTGTAGAAAAACTATTTTTT
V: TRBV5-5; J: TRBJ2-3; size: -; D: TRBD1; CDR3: CAGSLLQGAVRTDTQYF; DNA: TGTGCCGGCAGCTTGCTTCAGGGGGCGGTACGCACAGATACGCAATATTTT
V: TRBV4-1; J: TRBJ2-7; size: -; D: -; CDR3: CASSLSDRGYEQYF; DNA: TGCGCCAGCAGTCTCAGTGACAGAGGATACGAGCAGTACTTC
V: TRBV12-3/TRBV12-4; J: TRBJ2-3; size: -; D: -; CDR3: CARSPSGGTQYF; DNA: TGTGCCAGGAGTCCCTCCGGTGGTACGCAGTATTTT
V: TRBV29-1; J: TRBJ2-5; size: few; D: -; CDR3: CGVLTWMETQYF; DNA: TGCGGCGTCCTAACATGGATGGAGACCCAGTACTTC
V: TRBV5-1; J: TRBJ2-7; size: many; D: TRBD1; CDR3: CASSLLGTGAYEQYF; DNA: TGCGCCAGCAGCTTACTGGGGACAGGCGCCTACGAGCAGTACTTC
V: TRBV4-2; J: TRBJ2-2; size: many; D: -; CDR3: CASSQVGNTGELFF; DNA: TGTGCCAGCAGCCAAGTGGGGAACACCGGGGAGCTGTTTTTT
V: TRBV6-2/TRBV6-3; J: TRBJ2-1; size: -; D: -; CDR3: CAISLQGFYSEKFF; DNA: TGTGCCATCAGCTTGCAAGGGTTCTACAGTGAGAAGTTCTTC
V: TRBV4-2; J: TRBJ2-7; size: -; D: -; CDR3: CASNQDKGSGYEQRF; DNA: TGTGCCAGCAACCAAGATAAGGGGAGCGGCTACGAGCAGCGCTTC
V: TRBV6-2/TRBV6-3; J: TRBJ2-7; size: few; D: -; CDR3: CASSPLTLRGYEQYF; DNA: TGTGCCAGCAGCCCCTTGACGTTGCGGGGCTACGAGCAGTATTTC
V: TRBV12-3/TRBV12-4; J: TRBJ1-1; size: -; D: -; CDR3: CASSFKGGNIEASF; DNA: TGTGCCAGCAGTTTTAAAGGGGGGAACATTGAAGCTTCTTTT
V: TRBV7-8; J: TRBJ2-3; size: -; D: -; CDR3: CASSPLRTLADTLYF; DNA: TGTGCCAGCAGCCCCCTTAGGACTCTCGCAGATACGCTGTATTTT
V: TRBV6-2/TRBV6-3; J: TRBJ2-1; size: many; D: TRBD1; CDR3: CASKGTGDPNEQFF; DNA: TGTGCCAGCAAAGGGACAGGGGATCCCAATGAGCAGTTCTTC
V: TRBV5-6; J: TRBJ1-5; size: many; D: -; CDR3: CASSILGRGDQPQHF; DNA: TGTGCCAGCAGCATCTTGGGCAGGGGCGATCAGCCCCAGCATTTT
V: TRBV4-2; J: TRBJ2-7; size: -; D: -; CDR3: CASSQDKGNDYDQYF; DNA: TGTGCCAGCAGCCAAGATAAGGGGAACGACTACGATCAGTACTTC
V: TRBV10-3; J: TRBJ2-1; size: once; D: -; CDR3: CAISVDIRSPLNEQFF; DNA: TGTGCCATCAGTGTAGATATCAGGAGCCCACTCAATGAACAGTTCTTC
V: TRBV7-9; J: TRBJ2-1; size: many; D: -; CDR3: CASGGIQRWAYNEQFF; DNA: TGTGCCAGCGGAGGGATTCAGCGATGGGCTTACAATGAGCAGTTCTTC
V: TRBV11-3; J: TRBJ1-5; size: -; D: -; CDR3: CASSLDRGVTQPQDF; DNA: TGTGCCAGCAGCTTAGATCGGGGGGTGACTCAGCCCCAGGATTTT
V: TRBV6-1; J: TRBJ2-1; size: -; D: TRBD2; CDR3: CASSPGLAETYNEQFF; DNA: TGTGCCAGCAGCCCGGGACTAGCGGAAACCTACAATGAGCAGTTCTTC
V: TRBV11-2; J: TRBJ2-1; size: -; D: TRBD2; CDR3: CASSLGLAGPNELFF; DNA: TGTGCCAGCAGCCTGGGACTAGCAGGACCCAATGAGCTGTTCTTC
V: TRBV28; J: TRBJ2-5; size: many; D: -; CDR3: CASRPLGETQYF; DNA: TGTGCCAGCAGACCACTCGGGGAGACCCAGTACTTC
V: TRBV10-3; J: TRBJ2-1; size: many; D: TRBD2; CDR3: CAISPGLAGNYNEQFF; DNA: TGTGCCATCAGCCCGGGACTAGCGGGGAACTACAATGAGCAGTTCTTC
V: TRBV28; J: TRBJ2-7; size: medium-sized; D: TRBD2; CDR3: CASSRGGLHYEQYF; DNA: TGTGCCAGCAGTCGGGGGGGACTACATTACGAGCAGTACTTC
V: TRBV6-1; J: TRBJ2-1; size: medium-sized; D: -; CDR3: CASIPSYNEQFF; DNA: TGTGCCAGCATTCCGTCCTACAATGAGCAGTTCTTC
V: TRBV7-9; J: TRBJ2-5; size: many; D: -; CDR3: CASSFRDQETQYF; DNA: TGTGCCAGCAGCTTTCGGGACCAAGAGACCCAGTACTTC
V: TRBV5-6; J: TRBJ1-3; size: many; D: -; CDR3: CASSLEGYSGNTIYF; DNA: TGTGCCAGCAGCTTGGAAGGGTACTCTGGAAACACCATATATTTT
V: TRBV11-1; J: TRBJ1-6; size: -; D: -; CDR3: CGSSPRDSSSYNLPLHF; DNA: TGTGGCAGCAGCCCGCGGGACTCGAGCTCCTATAATTTACCCCTCCACTTT
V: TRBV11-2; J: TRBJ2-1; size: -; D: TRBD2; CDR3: CSSSLDRGGRFYNGQFF; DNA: TGTTCCAGCAGCTTAGATAGGGGCGGGAGGTTCTATAATGGGCAGTTCTTC
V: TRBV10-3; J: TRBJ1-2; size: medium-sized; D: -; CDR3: CAISESTGLSAYGYTF; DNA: TGTGCCATCAGTGAGTCAACAGGGCTCTCAGCCTATGGCTACACCTTC
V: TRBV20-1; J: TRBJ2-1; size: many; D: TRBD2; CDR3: CSARDPRGSGNEQFF; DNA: TGCAGTGCTAGAGATCCCCGCGGGAGCGGCAATGAGCAGTTCTTC
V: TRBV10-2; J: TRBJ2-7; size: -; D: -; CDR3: CASSDPGQGSYEQYF; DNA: TGCGCCAGCAGTGACCCGGGGCAGGGCTCATACGAGCAGTACTTC
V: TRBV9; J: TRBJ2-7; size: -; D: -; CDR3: CASSVGYRSAYEQYF; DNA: TGTGCCAGCAGCGTAGGGTACAGGTCGGCGTACGAGCAGTACTTC
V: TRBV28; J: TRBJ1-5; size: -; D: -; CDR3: CASSRLRSINQPQHF; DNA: TGTGCCAGCAGTAGACTCAGGAGTATCAATCAGCCCCAGCATTTT
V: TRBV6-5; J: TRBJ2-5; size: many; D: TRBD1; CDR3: CASRPQLAGGGETQYF; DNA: TGTGCCAGCAGGCCCCAGCTCGCAGGGGGCGGGGAGACCCAGTACTTC
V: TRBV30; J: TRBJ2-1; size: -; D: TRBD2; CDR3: CAWSGCGRADDAEQFF; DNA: TGTGCCTGGAGTGGTTGCGGGAGGGCCGATGACGCTGAGCAGTTCTTC
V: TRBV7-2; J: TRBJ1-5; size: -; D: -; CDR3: CDSSDRTPVGREPQHF; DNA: TGTGACAGCAGCGATAGGACTCCCGTGGGGCGGGAGCCCCAGCATTTT
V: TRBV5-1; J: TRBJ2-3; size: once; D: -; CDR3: CASSLIPGAGAGDTQYF; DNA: TGCGCCAGTAGCTTGATCCCGGGGGCGGGAGCTGGAGATACGCAGTATTTT
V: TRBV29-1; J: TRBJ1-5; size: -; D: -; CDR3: CSVLGQINQPQHF; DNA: TGCAGCGTTCTCGGACAGATCAATCAACCCCAACATTTT
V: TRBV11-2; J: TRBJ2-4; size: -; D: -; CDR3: CASSLDLTALAKNIQYF; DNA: TGTGCCAGCAGCTTAGATCTGACAGCTCTAGCCAAAAACATCCAGTACTTC
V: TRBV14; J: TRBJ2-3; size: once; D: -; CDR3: CARSQVGSTDTQYF; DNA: TGCGCCAGGAGCCAGGTGGGGAGTACAGATACGCAGTATTTT
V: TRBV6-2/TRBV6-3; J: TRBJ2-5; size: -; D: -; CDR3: CASSSHPWDPLHQETQYF; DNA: TGTGCCAGCAGTTCCCACCCTTGGGACCCCCTGCACCAAGAGACCCAGTACTTC
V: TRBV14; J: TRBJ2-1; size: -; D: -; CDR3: CASSHSTEGVVHEQFF; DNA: TGTGCCAGCAGTCACTCGACAGAGGGCGTTGTCCATGAGCAGTTCTTC
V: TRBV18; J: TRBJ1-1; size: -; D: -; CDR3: CASSPNSGGTEAFF; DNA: TGTGCCAGCTCACCCAACAGTGGTGGCACTGAAGCTTTCTTT
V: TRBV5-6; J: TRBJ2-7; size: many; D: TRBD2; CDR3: CASSRLAGEGEQYF; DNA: TGTGCCAGCAGTAGACTAGCGGGAGAGGGAGAGCAGTACTTC
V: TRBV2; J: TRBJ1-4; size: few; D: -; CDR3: CASSLTTNEKLSF; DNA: TGTGCCAGCAGCCTCACAACAAATGAAAAACTGTCTTTT
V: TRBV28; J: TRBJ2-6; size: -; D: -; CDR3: CVVGGLTGVNVLTF; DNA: TGTGTCGTCGGGGGACTTACTGGGGTCAACGTCCTGACTTTC
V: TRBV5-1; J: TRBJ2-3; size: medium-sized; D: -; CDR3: CASSLNGRTSTDTQYF; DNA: TGCGCCAGCAGCTTGAACGGCCGCACTAGCACAGATACGCAGTATTTT
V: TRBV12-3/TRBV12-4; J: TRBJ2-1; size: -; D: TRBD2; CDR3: CASSLRRTSGYDEQFF; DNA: TGTGCCAGCAGTCTAAGAAGGACTAGCGGCTACGATGAGCAGTTCTTC
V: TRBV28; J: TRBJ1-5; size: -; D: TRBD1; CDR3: CASSLLEGAVKPQHF; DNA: TGTGCCAGCAGTTTATTAGAGGGGGCCGTTAAGCCCCAGCATTTT
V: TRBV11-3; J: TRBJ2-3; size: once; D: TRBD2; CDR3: CASSLGTCGSQTDTQYF; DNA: TGTGCCAGCAGCCTTGGGACTTGCGGGAGCCAAACAGATACCCAGTATTTT
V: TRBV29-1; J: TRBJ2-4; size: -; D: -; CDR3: CSGAGAKNIQHF; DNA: TGCAGCGGCGCAGGAGCCAAGAACATTCAGCACTTC
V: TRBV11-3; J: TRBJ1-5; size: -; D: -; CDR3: CANSLDSGVAQPQHF; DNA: TGTGCCAACAGCTTAGATTCGGGGGTGGCTCAGCCCCAGCATTTT
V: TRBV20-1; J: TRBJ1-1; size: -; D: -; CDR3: CSAPTTGNEAFF; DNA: TGTAGTGCTCCCACGACGGGCAATGAAGCTTTCTTT
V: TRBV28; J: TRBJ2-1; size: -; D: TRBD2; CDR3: CASSLYHFQGLAEDNEQFF; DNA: TGTGCCAGCAGTTTATACCACTTTCAGGGACTAGCGGAGGACAATGAGCAGTTCTTC
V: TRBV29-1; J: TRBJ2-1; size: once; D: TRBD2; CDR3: CSAATSGGERFF; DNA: TGCAGCGCTGCGACCAGCGGGGGTGAGCGGTTCTTC
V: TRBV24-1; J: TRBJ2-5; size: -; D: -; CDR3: CANSAGKRLGGRETQYF; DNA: TGTGCCAACAGTGCGGGCAAAAGACTAGGGGGCAGGGAGACCCAGTACTTC
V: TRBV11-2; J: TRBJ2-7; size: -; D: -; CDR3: CASGPGGHEQYF; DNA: TGTGCCAGCGGTCCCGGGGGCCATGAGCAGTATTTC